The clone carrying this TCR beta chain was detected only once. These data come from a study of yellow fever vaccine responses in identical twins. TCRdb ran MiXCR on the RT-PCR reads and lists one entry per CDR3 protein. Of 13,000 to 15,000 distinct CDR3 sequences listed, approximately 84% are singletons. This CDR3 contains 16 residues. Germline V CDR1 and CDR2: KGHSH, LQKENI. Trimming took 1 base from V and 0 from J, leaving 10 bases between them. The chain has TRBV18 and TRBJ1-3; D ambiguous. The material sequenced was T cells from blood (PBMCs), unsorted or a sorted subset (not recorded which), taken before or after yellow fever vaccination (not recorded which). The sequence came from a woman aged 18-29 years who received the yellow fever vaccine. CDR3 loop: CASSPLAGDSGNTIYF. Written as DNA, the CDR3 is TGTGCCAGCTCACCACTCGCAGGCGACTCTGGAAACACCATATATTTT. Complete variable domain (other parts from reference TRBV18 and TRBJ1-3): NAGVMQNPRHLVRRRGQEARLRCSPMKGHSHVYWYRQLPEEGLKFMVYLQKENIIDESGMPKERFSAEFPKEGPSILRIQQVVRGDSAAYFCASSPLAGDSGNTIYFGEGSWLTVV.